The next 7 T cell receptor beta chains were all read from a single sample in a study of early T cells in non-severe SARS-CoV-2 infection. TCRdb passed the 5' RACE reads through MiXCR, listing each CDR3 protein once. Among roughly 33,000 distinct CDR3 sequences listed, around 5.8% were seen once. The sample was whole blood. The receptors here all came from an adult who was a healthcare worker with PCR-confirmed SARS-CoV-2 infection or an uninfected control (not recorded which).

This clonotype was counted a few times. This chain links TRBV5-1 with TRBJ2-3, with D uncertain. Germline V gene data show CDR1 as SGHRS and CDR2 as YFSETQ. V gave up 5 bases and J gave up 3 bases, with 7 bases separating them. This CDR3 has 12 residues. CDR3 bases: TGCGCCAGCAGTGGGTGGACAGATACGCAGTATTTT. This encodes CASSGWTDTQYF.

The rearrangement uses TRBV28 and TRBJ2-1; D ambiguous. V gave up 5 bases and J gave up 4 bases, with 6 bases separating them. CDR3 length equals 12 residues. CDR1 is MDHEN and CDR2 is SYDVKM in the germline V gene. CDR3 in DNA: TGTGCCAGCAGTGTTACATACAATGAGCAGTTCTTC. As protein: CASSVTYNEQFF.

This clonotype was found many times. The rearrangement links TRBV4-3 to TRBJ2-1; D not certain. Germline V lookup: CDR1 LGHNA, CDR2 YSLEER. Trimming shortened V by 0 bases and J by 2 bases, and 5 bases separated the two germline ends. The CDR3 has 14 amino acids. The CDR3 nucleotides are TGCGCCAGCAGCCAAGATACCGCCTACAATGAGCAGTTCTTC. This translates into CASSQDTAYNEQFF.

This clonotype was counted ten times or more. The gene calls are TRBV6-5 and TRBJ2-2; maybe TRBD1 (5 bases). The CDR3 has 13 amino acids. Germline V lookup: CDR1 MNHEY, CDR2 SVGAGI. V lost 0 bases, J lost 6 bases, and 5 bases lay in between. The CDR3 nucleotides are TGTGCCAGCAGTTACTCGGGGCCCGGGGAGCTGTTTTTT. Translating it yields CASSYSGPGELFF.

This clonotype was seen many times. The rearrangement joins TRBV28 to TRBJ2-7; 8 bases are shared with TRBD2. V lost 6 bases to trimming and J lost 5 bases; unmatched junction nucleotides: 9. CDR3 length: 14 residues. Germline V gene lookup returns CDR1 MDHEN and CDR2 SYDVKM. CDR3 DNA: TGTGCCAGCAGAAATAGCGGGACCCCCCACGAGCAGTACGTC. Translation: CASRNSGTPHEQYV.

This clonotype has ten or more counts. One end of the junction varies from germline; a read error may be responsible. The chain couples TRBV6-2 or TRBV6-3 to TRBJ2-1; tentative D call: TRBD1 (6 bases). Germline lookup yields CDR1 MNHEY and CDR2 SVGEGT. This CDR3 has 16 residues. In nucleotides, the CDR3 is TGTGCCAGCAGTCACTCGGGACACCTCTCCTACAATGAGCAGTTCTTC. Its translation: CASSHSGHLSYNEQFF.

Many counts were recorded for this clonotype. The CDR3 loop reads CASSLFQGSADTQYF. The DNA for the CDR3 is TGTGCCAGCAGCTTATTCCAGGGGTCGGCAGATACGCAGTATTTT. The rearrangement links TRBV11-3 to TRBJ2-3; TRBD1 is a possible D gene (6 bases). Trimming took 2 bases from V and 4 from J, leaving 13 bases between them. The CDR3 runs to 15 residues. Germline-derived CDR1 and CDR2 are SGHNT and YENEEA. The variable domain in full, completed from reference TRBV11-3 and TRBJ2-3, reads EAGVVQSPRYKIIEKKQPVAFWCNPISGHNTLYWYLQNLGQGPELLIRYENEEAVDDSQLPKDRFSAERLKGVDSTLKIQPAELGDSAVYLCASSLFQGSADTQYFGPGTRLTVL.